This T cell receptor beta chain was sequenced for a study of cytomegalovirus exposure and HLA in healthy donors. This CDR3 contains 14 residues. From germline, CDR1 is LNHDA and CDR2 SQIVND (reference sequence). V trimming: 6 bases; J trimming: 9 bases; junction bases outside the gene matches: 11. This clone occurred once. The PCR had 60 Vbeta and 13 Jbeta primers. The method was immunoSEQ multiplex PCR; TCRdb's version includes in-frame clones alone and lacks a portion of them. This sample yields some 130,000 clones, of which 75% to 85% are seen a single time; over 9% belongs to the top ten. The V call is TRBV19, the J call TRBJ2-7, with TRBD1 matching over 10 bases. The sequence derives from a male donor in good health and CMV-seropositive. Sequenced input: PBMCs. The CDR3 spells CASSPRQGARGQYF. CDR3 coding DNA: TGTGCCAGTAGCCCGAGACAGGGGGCCAGGGGGCAGTACTTC.